This T cell receptor beta chain was sequenced in a study of shared clonotypes between healthy human individuals. The CDR3 has 14 amino acids. Losses at the gene ends were 4 bases for V and 4 bases for J; bases not matched to a gene: 8. Per the germline V gene, CDR1 is SQVTM and CDR2 is ANQGSEA. Clones were read by immunoSEQ multiplex PCR, and TCRdb kept only the in-frame ones, dropping some. The table lists some 2.1 million clones, roughly 94% of them singletons. The TCR sequence derives from a man between 18 and 35 years old in good health. The rearrangement uses TRBV29-1 and TRBJ2-3; 7 nucleotides agree with TRBD2. Sequencing was done on a sample of naive CD4+ T cells sorted from blood. Noted subset: CD45RA+ positively selected. DNA for the CDR3: TGCAGCGTTGTAAGGGGAGGGAGAGCAGATACGCAGTATTTT. It codes for CSVVRGGRADTQYF.